Given below is one TCR beta chain in context. The ends were cut back, 3 bases at V and 6 bases at J, with 17 bases in the middle. This CDR3 comprises 16 residues. Germline CDR1 is MGHDK and CDR2 is SYGVNS. This sample stems from a study of T cell responses to AZD1222 COVID-19 vaccine. Repertoires were generated with immunoSEQ multiplex PCR, while TCRdb's copy carries only in-frame clones and drops some. The profile shows tens of thousands of clones, just over 90% of them singletons. The sequenced sample was peripheral blood, obtained 28 days after the second AZD1222 dose. V is TRBV25-1 and J is TRBJ2-2, with D maybe TRBD2 (5 bases). The TCR originated in an adult who received the AZD1222 COVID-19 vaccine. The CDR3 reads CASSDEGLVWSGELFF. CDR3 nucleotide sequence: TGTGCCAGCAGTGATGAGGGTTTGGTTTGGTCCGGGGAGCTGTTTTTT.